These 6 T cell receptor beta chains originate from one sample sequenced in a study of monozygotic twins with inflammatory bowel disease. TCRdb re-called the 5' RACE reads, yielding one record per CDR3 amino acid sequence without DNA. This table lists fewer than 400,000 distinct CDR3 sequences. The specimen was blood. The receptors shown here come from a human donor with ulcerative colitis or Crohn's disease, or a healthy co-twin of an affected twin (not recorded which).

The CDR3 sequence: CASSQAGGYYEQYF. The chain combines TRBV4-3 with TRBJ2-7; TCRdb outputs TRBD2, but without DNA this stays unchecked. Germline V gene lookup returns CDR1 LGHNA and CDR2 YSLEER. This CDR3 has 14 amino acids.

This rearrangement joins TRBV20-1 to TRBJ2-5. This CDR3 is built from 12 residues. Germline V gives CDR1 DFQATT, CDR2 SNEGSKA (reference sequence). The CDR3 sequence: CSAPTVAETQYF.

CDR3: CASSLGPYSYNEQFF. The V gene is TRBV5-1, the J gene TRBJ2-1; TCRdb gives TRBD2 as the D gene, but with no DNA this cannot be confirmed. From germline, CDR1 is SGHRS and CDR2 YFSETQ. The CDR3 is 15 residues long.

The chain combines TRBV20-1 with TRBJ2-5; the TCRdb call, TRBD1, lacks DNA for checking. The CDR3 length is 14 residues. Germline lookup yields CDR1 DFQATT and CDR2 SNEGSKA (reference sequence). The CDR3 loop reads CSAPLLGGLKTQYF.

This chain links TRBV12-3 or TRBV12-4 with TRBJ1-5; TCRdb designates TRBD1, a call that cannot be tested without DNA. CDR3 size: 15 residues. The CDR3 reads CASSFRYGRGQPQHF.

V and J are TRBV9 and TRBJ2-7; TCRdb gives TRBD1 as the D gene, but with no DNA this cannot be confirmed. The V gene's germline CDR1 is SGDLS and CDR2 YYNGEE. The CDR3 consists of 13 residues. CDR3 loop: CASSVVGGREQYF.